This T cell receptor (beta chain) appears in the sequencing data of a study of PD-1 blockade in classical Hodgkin lymphoma. Whole-study results and caveats: There was a significant rise in CD4+ TCR diversity by C4D1, with no such rise for CD8+. The origin of the repertoire differences remains undefined, with disease activity or prior therapy as possible causes.

Every patient had relapsed following autologous stem cell transplantation, and cohorts differed in brentuximab vedotin exposure. CD4+ T cells were purified from thawed PBMCs by magnetic negative selection. TCRdb's copy holds only in-frame clones and misses some; the assay was immunoSEQ multiplex PCR. The repertoire holds about 12,000 clones, with roughly 90% as singletons. With respect to this clone: No antigen is known for it.

The sequence was obtained from a human donor with classical Hodgkin lymphoma. Material: CD4+ T cells from blood, obtained at baseline.

In DNA, the CDR3 is TGTGCCAGAAGCTTCTCGATTTCCGCCGGTAACTATGGCTACACCTTC. Translated, it gives CARSFSISAGNYGYTF. The chain links TRBV5-3 to TRBJ1-2; D ambiguous. TRBV5-3 is marked as an open reading frame, function uncertain. V was shortened by 2 bases and J by 1 base, with 15 bases between the two germline ends. The CDR3 sequence is 16 residues long.